The 14 T cell receptor beta chains in this list originate from one sample, sequenced in a study of blood T cells in healthy people across ages. A second PCR of roughly 7 to 11 cycles used a sample-barcoded 5' primer and a J-beta primer mix. TCRdb analysed the 5' RACE reads with MiXCR anew, one entry per CDR3 protein. The sample holds over 700,000 distinct CDR3 sequences; approximately 55% are singletons and the top ten take roughly two fifths. The source material was blood. These receptors were collected from a man older than 75 in good health.

This chain joins TRBV6-5 and TRBJ1-2; D is ambiguous. Per germline, CDR1 MNHEY and CDR2 SVGAGI. The CDR3 runs to 13 residues. V was clipped by 6 bases and J by 10 bases, with 18 bases between them. The CDR3 loop reads CASRDPGRTIYTF. The CDR3 DNA is TGTGCCAGCAGAGACCCGGGCAGGACTATCTACACCTTC.

This clonotype was detected only a few times. The rearrangement links TRBV2 to TRBJ2-3; 8 bases match TRBD1. Germline V gives CDR1 SNHLY, CDR2 FYNNEI. The CDR3 extends over 15 amino acids. Germline trimming cut 8 bases from V and 14 bases from J; bases unmatched to any gene: 21. DNA for the CDR3: TGTGCCAGCCACCGTCAGGCAGGGGGCCTAGTAGGAGCGTATTTT. Protein: CASHRQAGGLVGAYF. The complete variable domain, with remaining parts taken from reference TRBV2 and TRBJ2-3, reads EPEVTQTPSHQVTQMGQEVILRCVPISNHLYFYWYRQILGQKVEFLVSFYNNEISEKSEIFDDQFSVERPDGSNFTLKIRSTKLEDSAMYFCASHRQAGGLVGAYFGPGTRLTVL.

This clonotype was observed once. The gene calls are TRBV7-2 and TRBJ2-5; TRBD1 might be the D (6 bases). The CDR3 extends over 15 amino acids. Trimming cost V 1 base and J 1 base, with 10 bases left between them. Germline V gene data show CDR1 as SGHTA and CDR2 as FQGNSA. The CDR3 sequence is CASSLDRVIQETQYF. The CDR3 nucleotides read TGTGCCAGCAGCTTAGACAGGGTTATCCAAGAGACCCAGTACTTC.

This clonotype was observed a handful of times. V is TRBV27 and J is TRBJ2-6, with 8 nucleotides matching TRBD1. V trimming: 4 bases; J trimming: 4 bases; junction bases outside the gene matches: 9. This CDR3 contains 17 residues. Germline CDR1 is MNHEY and CDR2 is SMNVEV (reference sequence). The CDR3 reads CASSSGQGGPGANVLTF. The CDR3 DNA reads TGTGCCAGCAGTTCTGGACAGGGCGGGCCCGGGGCCAACGTCCTGACTTTC.

The chain has TRBV29-1 and TRBJ2-1; D is perhaps TRBD1 (5 bases). The CDR3 runs 13 residues. V lost 7 bases and J lost 7, with 17 bases in between. Per germline, CDR1 SQVTM and CDR2 ANQGSEA. DNA for the CDR3: TGCAGCGCGGACAAGGGGTTATCAAATGAGCAGTTCTTC. Amino acids: CSADKGLSNEQFF.

This clonotype was observed a handful of times. The V call is TRBV13, the J call TRBJ2-4; D call uncertain. The DNA end is a closer match to TRBJ2-7, so the J assignment may be wrong. CDR1 and CDR2 from the germline V gene are PRHDT and FYEKMQ (reference sequence). The CDR3 loop spans 13 amino acids. The CDR3 sequence is CASSSRQNYEQYF. In DNA form, the CDR3 reads TGTGCCAGCAGCTCCCGACAAAACTACGAGCAGTACTTC.

The V and J genes are TRBV25-1 and TRBJ1-5; D is uncertain. The CDR3 covers 13 residues. Trimming removed 2 bases at V and 4 bases at J, with 6 bases between. Germline V gene data show CDR1 as MGHDK and CDR2 as SYGVNS. The CDR3 bases are TGTGCCAGCAGTGAAAGGCAGAATCAGCCCCAGCATTTT. It yields the protein CASSERQNQPQHF.

CDR3 nucleotide sequence: TGTGCCAGCAGCCTCCTGAGGGAAATTACTGAAGCTTTCTTT. Translating gives CASSLLREITEAFF. The chain carries TRBV7-2 and TRBJ1-1, with D unclear. Trimming removed 5 bases from V and 5 bases from J, with 15 bases in between. Looked up from germline, CDR1 is SGHTA and CDR2 is FQGNSA. This CDR3 has 14 amino acids.

The rearrangement uses TRBV11-2 and TRBJ2-3, with D perhaps matching TRBD2 (7 bases). There are 14 residues in the CDR3. Trimming left V 5 bases short and J 14 bases short, with 23 bases between. Germline loops: CDR1 SGHAT, CDR2 FQNNGV. As DNA, the CDR3 is TGTGCCAGCAGCCGGGGGCGGGAGCGGGGATACGCGTATTTT. It is translated as CASSRGRERGYAYF. Together with reference TRBV11-2 and TRBJ2-3, the CDR3 gives the full variable domain: EAGVAQSPRYKIIEKRQSVAFWCNPISGHATLYWYQQILGQGPKLLIQFQNNGVVDDSQLPKDRFSAERLKGVDSTLKIQPAKLEDSAVYLCASSRGRERGYAYFGPGTRLTVL.

This clonotype was counted only a few times. The rearrangement uses TRBV7-3 and TRBJ2-1; 11 bases align to TRBD2. The CDR3 totals 18 residues. Trimming at V came to 3 bases and at J to 6 bases, leaving 13 bases not matched to a gene. Germline CDR1 is SGHTA and CDR2 is FQGTGA. As DNA, the CDR3 is TGTGCCAGCAGCTTTAACTTTCCCCCGACTAGCGGGACCAATGAGCAGTTCTTC. Amino acids: CASSFNFPPTSGTNEQFF.

CDR3 sequence (DNA): TGTGCCAGCAGCCTCCCCCGGGGGGGCGCTTCCACTGAAGCTTTCTTT. Translating it yields CASSLPRGGASTEAFF. The rearrangement joins TRBV5-6 to TRBJ1-1; perhaps TRBD1 as D (6 bases). V was shortened by 4 bases and J by 4 bases, with 20 bases between the two germline ends. This CDR3 has 16 amino acids. Germline V gene lookup returns CDR1 SGHDT and CDR2 YYEEEE.

With regard to this clonotype: One junction end does not reproduce the germline sequence, and a read error may be involved. This chain connects TRBV20-1 to TRBJ2-1, with 11 positions matching TRBD2. The germline CDR1 and CDR2 sequences are DFQATT and SNEGSKA (reference sequence). The CDR3 is 20 residues long. The CDR3 protein is CSAGDWAVAGGPYRYNEQFF. The DNA for the CDR3 is TGCAGTGCTGGAGACTGGGCAGTAGCGGGAGGGCCCTATAGGTACAATGAGCAGTTCTTC.

The rearrangement links TRBV6-6 to TRBJ1-6; no definite D call. This CDR3 is built from 13 residues. V lost 3 bases and J 8 bases, leaving 8 bases between the germline ends. Germline CDR1 is MNHNY and CDR2 is SVGAGI (reference sequence). CDR3: CASSYAVDSPLHF. The DNA of the CDR3 is TGTGCCAGCAGTTATGCCGTTGATTCACCCCTCCACTTT.

The rearrangement uses TRBV10-3 and TRBJ2-4; 15 bases fit TRBD2. V shed 2 bases, J shed 0 bases, and the junction held 5 bases outside the gene matches. The CDR3 has 19 amino acids. CDR1 ENHRY and CDR2 SYGVKD come from the germline V gene. As DNA, the CDR3 is TGTGCCATCAGTGAGGCCGGGACTAGCGGGAGGTTAGCCAAAAACATTCAGTACTTC. Amino acids: CAISEAGTSGRLAKNIQYF.